This TCR beta chain was identified in a study of blood T cells in healthy people across ages. Notes on the study in general: Getting older went along with TCR beta diversity per million T cells dropping roughly linearly.

The table lists this clonotype with a count of one. What it binds is not known. An end of the junction differs from the germline gene, which may be a read error. The CDR3 has 15 amino acids. CDR1 and CDR2 (germline): SNHLY, FYNNEI. Then a second PCR, running roughly 7 to 11 cycles, was carried out with a sample-barcoded 5' primer and a J-beta primer mix. TCRdb re-called the 5' RACE reads through MiXCR, storing one row per CDR3 protein. The sample contains fewer than 1,000,000 distinct CDR3 sequences, less than 60% of which appear only once. The sample was blood. This clonotype originated in an elderly man in good health. The gene calls are TRBV2 and TRBJ2-1; 8 bases line up with TRBD2. In nucleotides, the CDR3 is TGTACCAGCGAACCAAGCCGGGGGGGTTACAATGAGCAGTTCTTC. Translating it yields CTSEPSRGGYNEQFF.